Presented here are 23 T cell receptor beta chains from one specimen sequenced in a study of cytomegalovirus exposure and HLA in healthy donors (dated by TCRdb to about 2017). Library preparation used the immunoSEQ multiplex PCR assay. For the multiplex PCR, a mixture combining 60 forward primers for TCR Vbeta segments and 13 reverse primers for TCR Jbeta segments was used. The immuneACCESS repertoire file appears here via TCRdb, limited to in-frame rearrangements. These files lack a portion of the clones; in checked studies, under half of the deficit traces to unresolved V genes, and the cause of the others is not known. Here the sample has under 150,000 clones; 80% to 90% occur a single time. Jointly, the top ten make up approximately 10% of the sample. What was sequenced was PBMCs. The source of these receptors is a male donor in good health and CMV-seropositive.

The chain recombines TRBV4-3 with TRBJ1-2; TRBD1 might be the D (6 bases). This CDR3 is 15 amino acids long. With 1 base removed from V and 2 bases from J, the gap between germline ends came to 11 bases. CDR1 and CDR2 (germline): LGHNA, YSLEER. CDR3 nucleotides: TGCGCCAGCAGCCAAGGAGGGGGGGGGAACTATGGCTACACCTTC. Translation: CASSQGGGGNYGYTF.

The chain couples TRBV11-3 to TRBJ2-2; a weak D match, TRBD1 (6 bases). Trimming left V 4 bases short and J 5 bases short, with 20 bases between. Germline CDR1 reads SGHNT; CDR2 reads YENEEA. This CDR3 has 17 residues. The CDR3 DNA is TGTGCCAGCAGCTCCACTGTTAACAGGGTGGGGACCGGGGAGCTGTTTTTT. Protein: CASSSTVNRVGTGELFF.

The table lists this clone with a count of one. The chain recombines TRBV25-1 with TRBJ2-1; 7 bases fit TRBD2. CDR1 and CDR2 (germline): MGHDK, SYGVNS. V was pared by 7 bases and J by 0 bases, with 9 bases of the junction left unmatched. This CDR3 comprises 16 residues. The CDR3 here is CASKDACGSSYNEQFF. CDR3 nucleotides: TGTGCCAGCAAGGATGCTTGCGGGAGCTCCTACAATGAGCAGTTCTTC.

The chain joins TRBV11-2 to TRBJ2-5; D not certain. Germline CDR1 SGHAT, CDR2 FQNNGV. The V end lost 1 base, the J end lost 5 bases, and 5 bases lay between the germline ends. The length of the CDR3 is 12 residues. The chain's CDR3 is CASSLAGETQYF. DNA of the CDR3: TGTGCCAGCAGCTTAGCCGGGGAGACCCAGTACTTC.

This clone has more than one count but fewer than ten. The chain carries TRBV7-9 and TRBJ2-1, with 7 bases fitting TRBD2. Germline V gives CDR1 SEHNR, CDR2 FQNEAQ (reference sequence). CDR3 length: 17 amino acids. The V segment lost 5 bases and the J segment 5 bases; nucleotides outside the gene matches: 15. The CDR3 bases are TGTGCCAGCAGCCCCGGGGTTAGTGGGAGGGGACACAATGAGCAGTTCTTC. This gives the protein CASSPGVSGRGHNEQFF. The full variable domain, rest sourced from reference TRBV7-9 and TRBJ2-1, is DTGVSQNPRHKITKRGQNVTFRCDPISEHNRLYWYRQTLGQGPEFLTYFQNEAQLEKSRLLSDRFSAERPKGSFSTLEIQRTEQGDSAMYLCASSPGVSGRGHNEQFFGPGTRLTVL.

This chain joins TRBV7-2 and TRBJ2-2; the D is unclear. CDR3 length equals 13 residues. Germline values: CDR1 SGHTA, CDR2 FQGNSA. V lost 5 bases and J 0 bases, leaving 4 bases between the germline ends. CDR3 loop: CASSGSNTGELFF. The CDR3 DNA follows: TGTGCCAGCAGCGGCTCGAACACCGGGGAGCTGTTTTTT.

This clone appeared a single time. The rearrangement uses TRBV28 and TRBJ2-1, with 7 bases aligning to TRBD2. V shed 5 bases and J 3 bases; nucleotides not matched to a gene: 7. There are 15 residues in the CDR3. Germline loops: CDR1 MDHEN, CDR2 SYDVKM. The CDR3 loop is CASSPRLASYNEQFF. As DNA, the CDR3 is TGTGCCAGCAGTCCGCGACTAGCCAGCTACAATGAGCAGTTCTTC.

The CDR3 nucleotides read TGTGCCAGCACCCCGTTCGCGGGCTACGGGGAGACCCAGTACTTC. Translating gives CASTPFAGYGETQYF. The rearrangement joins TRBV7-6 to TRBJ2-5; D perhaps matches TRBD2 (5 bases). CDR3 size: 15 residues. From germline, CDR1 is SGHVS and CDR2 FNYEAQ. V lost 7 bases and J 5 bases, leaving 20 bases between the germline ends. Full variable domain (remainder filled in from reference TRBV7-6 and TRBJ2-5): GAGVSQSPRYKVTKRGQDVALRCDPISGHVSLYWYRQALGQGPEFLTYFNYEAQQDKSGLPNDRFSAERPEGSISTLTIQRTEQRDSAMYRCASTPFAGYGETQYFGPGTRLLVL.

V usage is TRBV15 and J usage is TRBJ2-4; D is possibly TRBD1 (6 bases). The CDR3 contains 13 residues. V was pared by 9 bases and J by 9 bases, with 18 bases between. The V gene's germline CDR1 is LNHNV and CDR2 YYDKDF (reference sequence). DNA for the CDR3: TGTGCCACTCAGGGGACCTCTGGGGGCATTCAGTACTTC. Its protein is CATQGTSGGIQYF.

V and J are TRBV27 and TRBJ1-5, with TRBD1 as a possible D gene (6 bases). Germline V gene data show CDR1 as MNHEY and CDR2 as SMNVEV (reference sequence). The CDR3 contains 15 residues. Trimming removed 4 bases from V and 0 bases from J, with 10 bases in between. CDR3 DNA sequence: TGTGCCAGCAGTTCGGGACAAATTAGCAATCAGCCCCAGCATTTT. Its translation: CASSSGQISNQPQHF.

This clone appeared a few times. This chain connects TRBV28 to TRBJ1-2; 8 bases are shared with TRBD1. The junction had 6 bases not matched to a gene; V was cut back by 5 bases and J by 4 bases. The V gene's germline CDR1 is MDHEN and CDR2 SYDVKM. This CDR3 is built from 14 residues. CDR3 protein: CASSQGAGSYGYTF. As DNA, the CDR3 is TGTGCCAGCAGTCAGGGGGCCGGAAGCTATGGCTACACCTTC.

This clone occurred a few times. The V gene is TRBV5-1, the J gene TRBJ2-1, with D possibly being TRBD1 (6 bases). Between the trimmed V and J ends, which lost 3 bases and 6 bases, there was a span of 16 bases. This CDR3 contains 15 residues. Germline V CDR1 and CDR2: SGHRS, YFSETQ. The CDR3 here is CASSWKQGSLNEQFF. The CDR3, as DNA: TGCGCCAGCAGCTGGAAACAGGGCTCCCTCAATGAGCAGTTCTTC.

The chain recombines TRBV9 with TRBJ2-3; 10 bases match TRBD2. The CDR3 consists of 15 residues. Germline V gene data show CDR1 as SGDLS and CDR2 as YYNGEE. With 2 bases clipped from V and 3 bases from J, the junction kept 3 bases outside the gene matches. In DNA, the CDR3 is TGTGCCAGCAGCGTGGGACTAGCGAAGACAGATACGCAGTATTTT. It yields the protein CASSVGLAKTDTQYF.

This clone has a single count. The V call is TRBV4-2, the J call TRBJ1-2; D may be TRBD1 (6 bases). The CDR3 runs to 16 residues. CDR1 and CDR2 (germline): LGHNA, YNFKEQ. Trimming removed 0 bases from V and 4 bases from J, with 15 bases in between. The CDR3 coding sequence is TGTGCCAGCAGCCAAGATCTCCGGGGGGCGGGCTATGGCTACACCTTC. Translated, it gives CASSQDLRGAGYGYTF.

This clone was observed a single time. The rearrangement uses TRBV7-3 and TRBJ2-2, with D maybe TRBD1 (6 bases). Between the trimmed V and J ends, which lost 0 bases and 6 bases, there was a span of 17 bases. CDR3 length equals 17 residues. Germline V gene data show CDR1 as SGHTA and CDR2 as FQGTGA. CDR3 DNA: TGTGCCAGCAGCTTAACGGGGTCTGGGGGCGAGGCCGGGGAGCTGTTTTTT. Translated: CASSLTGSGGEAGELFF.

The chain combines TRBV7-2 with TRBJ2-1, with 12 bases matching TRBD2. The V gene's germline CDR1 is SGHTA and CDR2 FQGNSA. Trimming removed 7 bases from V and 10 bases from J; junction bases left unmatched: 11. This CDR3 region has 15 residues. CDR3 amino acids: CASTDSGTSGPEQFF. The CDR3 coding sequence is TGTGCCAGCACCGACTCCGGGACTAGCGGGCCAGAGCAGTTCTTC.

A note on this clone: At the DNA level, this CDR3 is encoded by other sequences in the same sample as well. The CDR3 DNA reads as TGTGCCAGCAGCTTACGAGGGAACACTGAAGCTTTCTTT. The encoded protein is CASSLRGNTEAFF. The gene calls are TRBV7-2 and TRBJ1-1; D not certain. V was trimmed by 2 bases and J by 1 base, leaving 5 bases between them. The CDR3 length is 13 residues. CDR1 and CDR2 from the germline V gene are SGHTA and FQGNSA.

This chain's CDR3 is CASSPELAGGVEQFF. The CDR3, as DNA: TGTGCCAGCAGTCCTGAACTAGCGGGAGGTGTGGAGCAGTTCTTC. The genes are TRBV6-4 and TRBJ2-1; 12 bases fit TRBD2. The CDR3 is made up of 15 amino acids. V dropped 5 bases and J dropped 10; count of bases not matched to a gene: 9. The germline V gene encodes CDR1 MRHNA and CDR2 SNTAGT.

This sequence joins TRBV5-1 and TRBJ1-3; D unresolved. This CDR3 is built from 15 residues. The V gene's germline CDR1 is SGHRS and CDR2 YFSETQ. V was clipped by 4 bases and J by 0 bases, with 11 bases between them. CDR3 amino acids: CASSLDWSSGNTIYF. In DNA, the CDR3 is TGCGCCAGCAGCCTTGACTGGAGCTCTGGAAACACCATATATTTT.

This clone showed up just once. The chain links TRBV15 to TRBJ2-1; 7 positions match TRBD1. Germline lookup yields CDR1 LNHNV and CDR2 YYDKDF (reference sequence). CDR3 size: 18 residues. J lost 0 bases, V lost 2 bases, and 10 bases had no gene match. As DNA, the CDR3 is TGTGCCACCAGCAGACAAAATGGACAGGCGAGCTCCTACAATGAGCAGTTCTTC. This translates into CATSRQNGQASSYNEQFF. The full variable domain, with the rest looked up from reference TRBV15 and TRBJ2-1, is DAMVIQNPRYQVTQFGKPVTLSCSQTLNHNVMYWYQQKSSQAPKLLFHYYDKDFNNEADTPDNFQSRRPNTSFCFLDIRSPGLGDTAMYLCATSRQNGQASSYNEQFFGPGTRLTVL.

This rearrangement joins TRBV30 to TRBJ1-2, with D uncertain. This CDR3 has 15 amino acids. In germline, CDR1 is GTSNPN, CDR2 SVGIG (reference sequence). Between the trimmed V and J ends, which lost 0 bases and 2 bases, there was a span of 13 bases. CDR3 sequence (DNA): TGTGCCTGGAGTGTACAGCCGAGCACCAACTATGGCTACACCTTC. Translation gives CAWSVQPSTNYGYTF. The full variable domain, with the rest looked up from reference TRBV30 and TRBJ1-2, is SQTIHQWPATLVQPVGSPLSLECTVEGTSNPNLYWYRQAAGRGLQLLFYSVGIGQISSEVPQNLSASRPQDRQFILSSKKLLLSDSGFYLCAWSVQPSTNYGYTFGSGTRLTVV.

The CDR3, as DNA: TGCGCCAGCAGCCAAGATATGAAGACTGTCCGTTCCGATGAGCAGTTCTTC. It encodes CASSQDMKTVRSDEQFF. J is TRBJ2-1 and V is TRBV4-3, with D hard to call. CDR1 and CDR2 from the germline V gene are LGHNA and YSLEER. The CDR3 runs 17 residues. V gave up 0 bases and J gave up 8 bases, with 20 bases separating them.

With respect to this clone: The junction differs from germline at one of its ends, possibly a read error. The chain couples TRBV7-9 to TRBJ1-1; D gene unclear. CDR1 is SEHNR and CDR2 is FQNEAQ in the germline V gene (reference sequence). The CDR3 totals 16 residues. CDR3 loop: CSSSPAAEIMNTEAFF. DNA of the CDR3: TGTTCCAGCAGCCCTGCGGCAGAGATCATGAACACTGAAGCTTTCTTT.